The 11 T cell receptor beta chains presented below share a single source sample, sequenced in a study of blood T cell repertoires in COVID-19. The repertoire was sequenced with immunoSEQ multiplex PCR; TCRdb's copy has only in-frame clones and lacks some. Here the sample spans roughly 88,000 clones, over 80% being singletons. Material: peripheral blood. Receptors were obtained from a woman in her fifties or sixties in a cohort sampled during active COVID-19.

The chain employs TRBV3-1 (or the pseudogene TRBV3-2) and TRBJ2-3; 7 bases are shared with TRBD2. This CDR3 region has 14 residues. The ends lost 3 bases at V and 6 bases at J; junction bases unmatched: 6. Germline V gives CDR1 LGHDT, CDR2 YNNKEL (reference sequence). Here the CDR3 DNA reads TGTGCCAGCAGCCAGTCCAGCGGGGCGGATACGCAGTATTTT. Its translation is CASSQSSGADTQYF.

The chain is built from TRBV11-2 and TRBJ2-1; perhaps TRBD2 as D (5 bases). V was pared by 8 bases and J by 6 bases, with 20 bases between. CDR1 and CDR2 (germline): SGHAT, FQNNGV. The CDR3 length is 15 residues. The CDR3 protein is CASSRLGREGNEQFF. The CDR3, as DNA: TGTGCCAGCTCCCGACTGGGAAGAGAGGGCAATGAGCAGTTCTTC.

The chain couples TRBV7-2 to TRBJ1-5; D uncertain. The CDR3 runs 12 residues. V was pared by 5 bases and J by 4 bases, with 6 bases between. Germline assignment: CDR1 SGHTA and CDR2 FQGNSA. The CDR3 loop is CASSLYNQPQHF. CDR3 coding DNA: TGTGCCAGCAGCCTATATAATCAGCCCCAGCATTTT.

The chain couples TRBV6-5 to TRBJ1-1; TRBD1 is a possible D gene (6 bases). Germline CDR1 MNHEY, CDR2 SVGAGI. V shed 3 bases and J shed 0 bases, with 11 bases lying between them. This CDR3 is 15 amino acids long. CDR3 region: CASSYPGALNTEAFF. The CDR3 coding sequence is TGTGCCAGCAGTTATCCAGGGGCGCTGAACACTGAAGCTTTCTTT.

In DNA form, the CDR3 reads TGTGCCAGCAGCTTAGACAGGAGGGGTTCAGGCTACACCTTC. Translating gives CASSLDRRGSGYTF. The rearrangement uses TRBV7-8 and TRBJ1-2; tentative D call: TRBD1 (5 bases). The V and J ends lost 1 base and 8 bases respectively, with 14 bases between them. Germline CDR1 is SGHVS and CDR2 is FQNEAQ. CDR3 length: 14 residues.

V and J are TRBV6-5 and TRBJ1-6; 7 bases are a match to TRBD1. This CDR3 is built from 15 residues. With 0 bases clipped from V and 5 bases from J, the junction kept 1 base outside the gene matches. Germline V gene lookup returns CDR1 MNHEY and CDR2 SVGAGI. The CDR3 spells CASSYSGGHNSPLHF. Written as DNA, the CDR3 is TGTGCCAGCAGTTACTCAGGGGGCCATAATTCACCCCTCCACTTT.

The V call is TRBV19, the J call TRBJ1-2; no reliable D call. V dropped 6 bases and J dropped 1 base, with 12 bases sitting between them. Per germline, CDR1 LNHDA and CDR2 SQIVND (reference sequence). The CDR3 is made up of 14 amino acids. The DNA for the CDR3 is TGTGCCAGTAGAAAAAACCAGGATAACTATGGCTACACCTTC. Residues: CASRKNQDNYGYTF.

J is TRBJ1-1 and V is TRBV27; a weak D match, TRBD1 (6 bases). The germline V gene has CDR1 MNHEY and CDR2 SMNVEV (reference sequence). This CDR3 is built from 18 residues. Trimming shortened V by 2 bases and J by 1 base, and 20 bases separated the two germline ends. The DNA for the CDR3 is TGTGCCAGCAGTTTACTCCCTAAAATACAGGGCGAGAACACTGAAGCTTTCTTT. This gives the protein CASSLLPKIQGENTEAFF.

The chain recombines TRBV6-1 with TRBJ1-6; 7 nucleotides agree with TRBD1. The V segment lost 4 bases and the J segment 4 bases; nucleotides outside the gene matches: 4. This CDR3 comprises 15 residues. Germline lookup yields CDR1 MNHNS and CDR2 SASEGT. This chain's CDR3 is CASSAAGQYNSPLHF. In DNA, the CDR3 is TGTGCCAGCAGTGCAGCGGGACAGTATAATTCACCCCTCCACTTT.

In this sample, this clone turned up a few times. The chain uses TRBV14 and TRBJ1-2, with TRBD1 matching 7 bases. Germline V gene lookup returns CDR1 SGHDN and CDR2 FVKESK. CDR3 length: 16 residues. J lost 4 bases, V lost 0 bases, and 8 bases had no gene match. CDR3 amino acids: CASSQEIGDSLYGYTF. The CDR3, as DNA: TGTGCCAGCAGCCAAGAAATCGGGGACAGCCTCTATGGCTACACCTTC.

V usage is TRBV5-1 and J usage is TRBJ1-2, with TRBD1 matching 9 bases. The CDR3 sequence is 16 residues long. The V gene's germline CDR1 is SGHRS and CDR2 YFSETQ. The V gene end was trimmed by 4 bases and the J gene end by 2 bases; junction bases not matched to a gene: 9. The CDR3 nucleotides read TGCGCCAGCAGCATAACTACTGGGACAGGGAACTATGGCTACACCTTC. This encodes CASSITTGTGNYGYTF. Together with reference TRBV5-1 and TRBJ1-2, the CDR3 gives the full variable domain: KAGVTQTPRYLIKTRGQQVTLSCSPISGHRSVSWYQQTPGQGLQFLFEYFSETQRNKGNFPGRFSGRQFSNSRSEMNVSTLELGDSALYLCASSITTGTGNYGYTFGSGTRLTVV.